The 30 T cell receptor beta chains listed next were all sequenced from one sample in a study of a mutant IDH1 vaccine in newly diagnosed glioma. Generated by immunoSEQ multiplex PCR, the TCRdb table keeps only in-frame clones and is missing some. Here the sample spans 50,000 to 65,000 clones, approximately 80% being singletons. As for time point: baseline, week 1 (first vaccination visit). Treatment of the sample: pre-vaccination baseline after standard-of-care therapy. This specimen was PBMCs, taken from a glioma patient treated with radiotherapy, temozolomide or both. These receptors came from a man aged 18 to 29 with glioma.

The chain combines TRBV11-2 with TRBJ2-7; the D gene is possibly TRBD1 (5 bases). The germline gives CDR1 SGHAT, CDR2 FQNNGV. The V end lost 2 bases, the J end lost 2 bases, and 10 bases lay between the germline ends. The CDR3 loop spans 14 amino acids. The CDR3 loop is CASSLITGAYEQYF. The CDR3 DNA follows: TGTGCCAGCAGCTTAATAACAGGAGCCTACGAGCAGTACTTC.

The chain carries TRBV30 and TRBJ1-2; unclear D gene. With 0 bases removed from V and 3 bases from J, the gap between germline ends came to 2 bases. Germline values: CDR1 GTSNPN, CDR2 SVGIG (reference sequence). The CDR3 spans 11 residues. The chain's CDR3 is CAWSVDYGYTF. In DNA, the CDR3 is TGTGCCTGGAGTGTCGACTATGGCTACACCTTC. The variable domain in full, with the rest retrieved from reference TRBV30 and TRBJ1-2, is SQTIHQWPATLVQPVGSPLSLECTVEGTSNPNLYWYRQAAGRGLQLLFYSVGIGQISSEVPQNLSASRPQDRQFILSSKKLLLSDSGFYLCAWSVDYGYTFGSGTRLTVV.

This clone was recorded a few times. The chain is built from TRBV5-1 and TRBJ1-2, with 8 bases that match TRBD1. This CDR3 comprises 16 residues. Per germline, CDR1 SGHRS and CDR2 YFSETQ. V was clipped by 2 bases and J by 1 base; unmatched bases: 7. The CDR3 loop reads CASSLNRGTLNYGYTF. Here the CDR3 DNA reads TGCGCCAGCAGCTTAAACAGGGGGACACTTAACTATGGCTACACCTTC.

Only a few counts were recorded for this clone. The chain couples TRBV7-2 to TRBJ1-1; D not resolved. The CDR3 totals 11 residues. With 5 bases removed from V and 9 bases from J, the gap between germline ends came to 10 bases. The germline V gene has CDR1 SGHTA and CDR2 FQGNSA. The CDR3 DNA follows: TGTGCCAGCAGCCAGACACTCCAAGCTTTCTTT. It encodes CASSQTLQAFF.

The V gene is TRBV19, the J gene TRBJ2-2; TRBD1 is a possible D gene (6 bases). The CDR3 runs to 17 residues. V was trimmed by 3 bases and J by 2 bases, leaving 16 bases between them. The germline CDR1 and CDR2 sequences are LNHDA and SQIVND (reference sequence). The CDR3 here is CASSITNWGRNTGELFF. The CDR3, as DNA: TGTGCCAGTAGTATCACCAATTGGGGGCGAAACACCGGGGAGCTGTTTTTT.

The chain uses TRBV5-4 and TRBJ2-2; D remains unclear. The CDR3 has 15 amino acids. From germline, CDR1 is SGHNT and CDR2 YYREEE (reference sequence). V was clipped by 4 bases and J by 1 base, with 11 bases between them. Here the CDR3 reads CASSLMAKNTGELFF. DNA for the CDR3: TGTGCCAGCAGCCTAATGGCGAAGAACACCGGGGAGCTGTTTTTT.

The gene calls are TRBV7-2 and TRBJ2-1, with 7 positions matching TRBD1. In germline, CDR1 is SGHTA, CDR2 FQGNSA. The length of the CDR3 is 15 residues. With 5 bases clipped from V and 5 bases from J, the junction kept 9 bases outside the gene matches. The CDR3 here is CASSRTGQRDNEQFF. The CDR3 coding sequence is TGTGCCAGCAGCAGAACGGGACAGAGAGACAATGAGCAGTTCTTC. Full variable domain (remainder filled in from reference TRBV7-2 and TRBJ2-1): GAGVSQSPSNKVTEKGKDVELRCDPISGHTALYWYRQSLGQGLEFLIYFQGNSAPDKSGLPSDRFSAERTGGSVSTLTIQRTQQEDSAVYLCASSRTGQRDNEQFFGPGTRLTVL.

The chain uses TRBV7-2 and TRBJ2-1; D remains unclear. V lost 1 base, J lost 9 bases, and 4 bases lay in between. Germline V gene sequence: CDR1 SGHTA, CDR2 FQGNSA. The CDR3 contains 11 residues. The chain's CDR3 is CASSLVGEQFF. CDR3 DNA: TGTGCCAGCAGCTTAGTTGGTGAGCAGTTCTTC.

This sequence joins TRBV4-2 and TRBJ1-2, with D tentatively TRBD1 (5 bases). The V and J ends lost 4 bases and 1 base respectively, with 16 bases between them. The CDR3 contains 16 residues. Per germline, CDR1 LGHNA and CDR2 YNFKEQ. The CDR3: CASSRTNRGSNYGYTF. The CDR3 DNA reads as TGTGCCAGCAGCCGTACCAACCGGGGGAGTAACTATGGCTACACCTTC.

The chain employs TRBV6-1 and TRBJ1-2; TRBD1 is a possible D gene (5 bases). The CDR3 extends over 11 amino acids. The V and J ends lost 8 bases and 8 bases respectively, with 12 bases between them. Germline V gives CDR1 MNHNS, CDR2 SASEGT. CDR3 bases: TGTGCCAGCCTGGGGGGTCGGGGCTACACCTTC. The encoded protein is CASLGGRGYTF.

In this sample, this clone turned up once. The chain recombines TRBV7-9 with TRBJ2-5; a weak D match, TRBD1 (9 bases). The ends were cut back, 1 base at V and 2 bases at J, with 23 bases in the middle. The CDR3 is 19 residues long. Looked up from germline, CDR1 is SEHNR and CDR2 is FQNEAQ (reference sequence). The CDR3: CASSLGRLSGTGNQETQYF. CDR3 nucleotides: TGTGCCAGCAGCTTAGGCAGACTTAGCGGGACAGGGAATCAAGAGACCCAGTACTTC.

CDR3 coding DNA: TGTGCCTGGAGGACAGGACTCAACTCCTACGAGCAGTACTTC. Protein product: CAWRTGLNSYEQYF. This chain joins TRBV30 and TRBJ2-7; possible D gene TRBD1, 6 bases. Germline-derived CDR1 and CDR2 are GTSNPN and SVGIG (reference sequence). With 3 bases removed from V and 0 bases from J, the gap between germline ends came to 12 bases. The CDR3 sequence is 14 residues long. The entire variable domain, with the rest obtained from reference TRBV30 and TRBJ2-7, is as follows: SQTIHQWPATLVQPVGSPLSLECTVEGTSNPNLYWYRQAAGRGLQLLFYSVGIGQISSEVPQNLSASRPQDRQFILSSKKLLLSDSGFYLCAWRTGLNSYEQYFGPGTRLTVT.

The chain carries TRBV4-2 and TRBJ1-2; D is uncertain. The V gene lost 0 bases and the J gene lost 4 bases, with 15 bases spanning the gap. CDR3 size: 16 residues. Germline V lookup: CDR1 LGHNA, CDR2 YNFKEQ. The CDR3 loop reads CASSQDLRETFYGYTF. Here the CDR3 DNA reads TGTGCCAGCAGCCAAGATCTTAGGGAAACATTCTATGGCTACACCTTC.

The chain has TRBV28 and TRBJ1-1, with D unresolved. The CDR3 is made up of 14 amino acids. The germline V gene has CDR1 MDHEN and CDR2 SYDVKM. Trimming stripped 6 bases from V and 1 base from J, with 12 bases between. Here the CDR3 reads CASRLRNTNTEAFF. CDR3 DNA sequence: TGTGCCAGCAGACTCAGGAATACGAACACTGAAGCTTTCTTT.

This chain links TRBV9 with TRBJ1-1; maybe TRBD1 (5 bases). Between the trimmed V and J ends, which lost 4 bases and 2 bases, there was a span of 18 bases. CDR1 SGDLS and CDR2 YYNGEE come from the germline V gene. The CDR3 contains 16 residues. The CDR3 DNA reads as TGTGCCAGCAGCTTTCTAAGTGGGACGGTAAACACTGAAGCTTTCTTT. Its protein product is CASSFLSGTVNTEAFF.

The V gene is TRBV2, the J gene TRBJ2-3; possibly TRBD1 for D (5 bases). Trimming left V 4 bases short and J 6 bases short, with 17 bases between. CDR3 length: 15 residues. Germline values: CDR1 SNHLY, CDR2 FYNNEI. In nucleotides, the CDR3 is TGTGCCAGCAGTGTAGGTGGGGTCACAGGTGATACGCAGTATTTT. As protein: CASSVGGVTGDTQYF.

The chain combines TRBV7-9 with TRBJ2-4, with D uncertain. V was shortened by 5 bases and J by 6 bases, with 17 bases between the two germline ends. CDR1 and CDR2 from the germline V gene are SEHNR and FQNEAQ (reference sequence). The CDR3 contains 15 residues. DNA for the CDR3: TGTGCCAGCAGCCCTTCGGGCCTTCTGGGAAACATTCAGTACTTC. Residues: CASSPSGLLGNIQYF.

This sequence joins TRBV6-1 and TRBJ1-2, with TRBD1 as a possible D gene (5 bases). The CDR3 is 15 amino acids. Trimming took off 6 bases at V and 3 bases at J, with 17 bases between the two ends. The germline gives CDR1 MNHNS, CDR2 SASEGT. The CDR3 here is CASSSPAVGDYGYTF. CDR3 nucleotide sequence: TGTGCCAGCAGCTCCCCGGCGGTAGGGGACTATGGCTACACCTTC.

This chain joins TRBV20-1 and TRBJ2-4; no firm D call. Germline loops: CDR1 DFQATT, CDR2 SNEGSKA (reference sequence). CDR3 size: 11 residues. V lost 6 bases and J 1 base, leaving 4 bases between the germline ends. CDR3 region: CSAPAKNIQYF. The CDR3 coding sequence is TGCAGTGCCCCGGCCAAAAACATTCAGTACTTC.

The chain carries TRBV5-1 and TRBJ1-3; D is unclear. This CDR3 spans 14 amino acids. The ends were cut back, 2 bases at V and 6 bases at J, with 12 bases in the middle. In germline, CDR1 is SGHRS, CDR2 YFSETQ. For the CDR3, the DNA is TGCGCCAGCAGCTTAGAACTTTCTACAAACACCATATATTTT. It yields the protein CASSLELSTNTIYF.

The rearrangement joins TRBV19 to TRBJ1-1, with D perhaps matching TRBD1 (6 bases). The length of the CDR3 is 13 residues. V shed 5 bases and J shed 2 bases, with 9 bases lying between them. The germline gives CDR1 LNHDA, CDR2 SQIVND (reference sequence). CDR3 DNA sequence: TGTGCCAGTAGTGAAGGGGGTAACACTGAAGCTTTCTTT. This encodes CASSEGGNTEAFF. The whole variable domain, filled in from reference TRBV19 and TRBJ1-1, reads DGGITQSPKYLFRKEGQNVTLSCEQNLNHDAMYWYRQDPGQGLRLIYYSQIVNDFQKGDIAEGYSVSREKKESFPLTVTSAQKNPTAFYLCASSEGGNTEAFFGQGTRLTVV.

There are a few counts of this clone. The rearrangement uses TRBV5-6 and TRBJ1-5, with D unclear. In germline, CDR1 is SGHDT, CDR2 YYEEEE. The CDR3 totals 15 residues. V lost 4 bases and J 2 bases, leaving 13 bases between the germline ends. The CDR3 protein is CASSRMRIGNQPQHF. CDR3 bases: TGTGCCAGCAGCCGAATGCGCATTGGCAATCAGCCCCAGCATTTT.

The CDR3 is CASSVGTGARHYGYTF. In nucleotides, the CDR3 is TGTGCCAGCAGCGTAGGTACAGGGGCGAGACACTATGGCTACACCTTC. This rearrangement joins TRBV9 to TRBJ1-2; 7 nucleotides line up with TRBD1. V lost 0 bases to trimming and J lost 3 bases; unmatched junction nucleotides: 8. The germline V gene has CDR1 SGDLS and CDR2 YYNGEE. The CDR3 spans 16 residues. Using reference TRBV9 and TRBJ1-2 for the parts outside the CDR3, the full variable domain is DSGVTQTPKHLITATGQRVTLRCSPRSGDLSVYWYQQSLDQGLQFLIQYYNGEERAKGNILERFSAQQFPDLHSELNLSSLELGDSALYFCASSVGTGARHYGYTFGSGTRLTVV.

V gene TRBV5-8 combines with J gene TRBJ1-2; 7 bases are shared with TRBD1. V trimming: 5 bases; J trimming: 0 bases; junction bases outside the gene matches: 10. Germline-derived CDR1 and CDR2 are SGHTS and YDEGEE. The CDR3 length is 16 residues. The DNA of the CDR3 is TGTGCCAGCAGAAAGCGCGGGACAGAAGCTAACTATGGCTACACCTTC. Its translation is CASRKRGTEANYGYTF.

The chain joins TRBV20-1 to TRBJ1-1, with no clear D. Germline V gene lookup returns CDR1 DFQATT and CDR2 SNEGSKA (reference sequence). Trimming left V 7 bases short and J 0 bases short, with 6 bases between. The length of the CDR3 is 11 residues. The CDR3 region has the DNA TGCAGTGTTGATTTGAACACTGAAGCTTTCTTT. This sequence encodes CSVDLNTEAFF.

This clone was picked up one time. The chain has TRBV7-9 and TRBJ2-1; D possibly uses TRBD1 or TRBD2 (5 bases each). The germline gives CDR1 SEHNR, CDR2 FQNEAQ (reference sequence). Trimming left V 3 bases short and J 6 bases short, with 15 bases between. The CDR3 length is 15 residues. The CDR3 bases are TGTGCCAGCAGCTTTGACGAGGGGAGACCCAATGAGCAGTTCTTC. Its translation: CASSFDEGRPNEQFF.

The rearrangement joins TRBV6-1 to TRBJ1-1, with D possibly being TRBD1 (6 bases). The CDR3 consists of 14 residues. V lost 1 base and J 2 bases, leaving 8 bases between the germline ends. Germline V gene lookup returns CDR1 MNHNS and CDR2 SASEGT. This chain's CDR3 is CASSEGTANTEAFF. DNA for the CDR3: TGTGCCAGCAGTGAAGGGACAGCTAACACTGAAGCTTTCTTT.

This clone has only a few counts. The V call is TRBV7-2, the J call TRBJ1-1; 7 bases map to TRBD1. The CDR3 extends over 17 amino acids. Germline V gene data show CDR1 as SGHTA and CDR2 as FQGNSA. Losses at the gene ends were 1 base for V and 2 bases for J; bases not matched to a gene: 10. CDR3 DNA sequence: TGTGCCAGCAGCTTAGTGTCACAGGGGAGGGGAAACACTGAAGCTTTCTTT. Amino acid sequence: CASSLVSQGRGNTEAFF.

J is TRBJ1-2 and V is TRBV14; 8 bases are a match to TRBD1. The CDR3 has 15 residues. Germline trimming cut 4 bases from V and 3 bases from J; bases unmatched to any gene: 7. Germline CDR1 is SGHDN and CDR2 is FVKESK. CDR3 sequence: CASSRNRGVDYGYTF. The CDR3 coding sequence is TGTGCCAGCAGCCGGAACAGGGGGGTCGACTATGGCTACACCTTC.

The chain joins TRBV6-5 to TRBJ2-1, with D possibly being TRBD1 or TRBD2 (5 bases each). Trimming pared 6 bases from V and 0 bases from J, leaving 12 bases between. Looked up from germline, CDR1 is MNHEY and CDR2 is SVGAGI. The CDR3 is made up of 15 amino acids. The CDR3 is CASSRTRGSYNEQFF. The CDR3 bases are TGTGCCAGCAGCCGTACTAGGGGCTCCTACAATGAGCAGTTCTTC.